The next 23 T cell receptor beta chains were all read from a single sample in a study of graft-versus-host responses after intestinal transplantation. Here immunoSEQ multiplex PCR was the method, and the copy in TCRdb shows in-frame clones only, minus some. Of some 130,000 clones in the sample, 80% to 95% are singletons; the top ten hold more than 0.095%. No antigen has been identified for these receptors. The sample here was unstimulated CD4+ T cells sorted from spleen or lymph node cells, taken before intestinal transplant. The origin of the receptors is a human donor who received an intestinal transplant.

This sequence joins TRBV10-2 and TRBJ2-1, with D possibly being TRBD2 (6 bases). Per the germline V gene, CDR1 is WSHSY and CDR2 is SAAADI. Trimming removed 11 bases at V and 10 bases at J, with 18 bases between. The CDR3 totals 12 residues. The CDR3 sequence is CAGGTLLREQFF. Written as DNA, the CDR3 is TGCGCCGGCGGGACCCTCCTGCGGGAGCAGTTCTTC.

This clone occurred once. The V call is TRBV6-1, the J call TRBJ2-1, with D hard to call. The germline gives CDR1 MNHNS, CDR2 SASEGT. V shed 7 bases and J shed 5 bases, with 15 bases lying between them. This CDR3 has 14 residues. CDR3 in amino acids: CASITFERNNEQFF. CDR3 DNA: TGTGCCAGCATCACTTTTGAAAGGAACAATGAGCAGTTCTTC.

As regards this clone: The conserved phenylalanine or tryptophan normally closing the CDR3 is absent here, so this likely arose from a read error. The DNA is omitted, as the CDR3 cannot be located on it reliably, and the CDR3 follows TCRdb's listing. The CDR3 loop reads CASSLSTTSPWIL. The genes are TRBV19 and TRBJ2-7; the listed D gene, TRBD2, was not tested against the DNA. Germline CDR1 reads LNHDA; CDR2 reads SQIVND (reference sequence). Inclusive of both ends, the CDR3 amounts to 13 amino acids.

The V and J genes are TRBV2 and TRBJ2-5, with 8 bases fitting TRBD1. The CDR3 spans 12 residues. V dropped 8 bases and J dropped 4; count of bases not matched to a gene: 3. Looked up from germline, CDR1 is SNHLY and CDR2 is FYNNEI. The CDR3 loop is CASQDRGETQYF. DNA of the CDR3: TGTGCCAGCCAAGACAGGGGAGAGACCCAGTACTTC.

V usage is TRBV19 and J usage is TRBJ1-4, with D hard to call. V was clipped by 5 bases and J by 6 bases, with 10 bases between them. The CDR3 loop spans 13 amino acids. Germline CDR1 is LNHDA and CDR2 is SQIVND (reference sequence). The CDR3 DNA sequence: TGTGCCAGTAGTCGGCGGTCGGATGAAAAACTGTTTTTT. This encodes CASSRRSDEKLFF.

The chain has TRBV4-2 and TRBJ1-1, with 8 positions matching TRBD1. The junction had 9 bases not matched to a gene; V was cut back by 4 bases and J by 5 bases. The germline V gene has CDR1 LGHNA and CDR2 YNFKEQ. This CDR3 has 15 amino acids. The CDR3 DNA reads as TGTGCCAGCAGCCTCAGACAGGGGAGTGATACTGAAGCTTTCTTT. Translating it yields CASSLRQGSDTEAFF.

This clone has just one count. The genes are TRBV6-5 and TRBJ1-1, with D maybe TRBD1 (5 bases). The CDR3 is 12 amino acids. V lost 5 bases to trimming and J lost 5 bases, with 9 bases between them. Germline V gene data show CDR1 as MNHEY and CDR2 as SVGAGI. This CDR3 reads CASSEKGTEAFF. CDR3 bases: TGTGCCAGCAGTGAAAAGGGGACTGAAGCTTTCTTT.

The chain combines TRBV14 with TRBJ2-1, with 11 bases that match TRBD1. Germline V gene sequence: CDR1 SGHDN, CDR2 FVKESK. The CDR3 is made up of 14 amino acids. J was trimmed by 3 bases and V by 6 bases; bases with no gene match: 1. CDR3 amino acids: CASRGTGGYNEQFF. CDR3 in DNA: TGTGCCAGCAGGGGGACAGGGGGCTACAATGAGCAGTTCTTC.

The J gene is TRBJ2-3, the V gene TRBV10-3; D possibly corresponds to TRBD2 (6 bases). Trimming cost V 6 bases and J 0 bases, with 13 bases left between them. Germline lookup yields CDR1 ENHRY and CDR2 SYGVKD. The CDR3 sequence is 15 residues long. In nucleotides, the CDR3 is TGTGCCATCAGGGCTGAGGGAGGAAGCACAGATACGCAGTATTTT. Its protein product is CAIRAEGGSTDTQYF.

CDR3 amino acids: CASSFIGTSGDNEQFF. In nucleotides, the CDR3 is TGTGCCAGCAGCTTCATCGGGACTAGCGGAGACAATGAGCAGTTCTTC. V gene TRBV7-3 combines with J gene TRBJ2-1, with 11 bases identical to TRBD2. The CDR3 runs to 16 residues. Trimming cost V 3 bases and J 5 bases; bases outside gene matches: 6. Looked up from germline, CDR1 is SGHTA and CDR2 is FQGTGA.

This chain uses TRBV10-3 with TRBJ1-2, with a tentative D call TRBD1 (5 bases). CDR1 and CDR2 (germline): ENHRY, SYGVKD. V was trimmed by 4 bases and J by 7 bases, leaving 19 bases between them. The CDR3 totals 15 residues. The CDR3: CAISATDYPSIGYTF. The CDR3 DNA sequence: TGTGCCATCAGTGCGACAGACTATCCTTCTATTGGCTACACCTTC.

In this sample, this clone turned up once. The rearrangement links TRBV9 to TRBJ1-1, with a weak D call TRBD1 (6 bases). The germline V gene has CDR1 SGDLS and CDR2 YYNGEE. Trimming stripped 0 bases from V and 2 bases from J, with 11 bases between. This CDR3 spans 15 amino acids. CDR3 amino acids: CASSVAPGANTEAFF. The CDR3 nucleotides are TGTGCCAGCAGCGTAGCACCAGGGGCCAACACTGAAGCTTTCTTT.

J is TRBJ2-7 and V is TRBV5-1; 9 bases map to TRBD1. Germline V CDR1 and CDR2: SGHRS, YFSETQ. The CDR3 is 16 amino acids. V was clipped by 0 bases and J by 7 bases; unmatched bases: 11. CDR3 region: CASSLAPGQGFEEQYF. Written as DNA, the CDR3 is TGCGCCAGCAGCTTGGCCCCGGGACAGGGCTTCGAGGAGCAGTACTTC. Based on the CDR3 plus reference TRBV5-1 and TRBJ2-7, the full variable domain is KAGVTQTPRYLIKTRGQQVTLSCSPISGHRSVSWYQQTPGQGLQFLFEYFSETQRNKGNFPGRFSGRQFSNSRSEMNVSTLELGDSALYLCASSLAPGQGFEEQYFGPGTRLTVT.

This clone occurred once. The J gene is TRBJ1-5, the V gene TRBV6-6; D call uncertain. In germline, CDR1 is MNHNY, CDR2 SVGAGI (reference sequence). This CDR3 comprises 16 residues. V shed 3 bases and J shed 2 bases, with 14 bases lying between them. The CDR3 loop is CASSYSRKDGNQPQHF. The CDR3 nucleotides are TGTGCCAGCAGTTATTCACGAAAGGACGGCAATCAGCCCCAGCATTTT.

The rearrangement joins TRBV6-5 to TRBJ2-1; D perhaps matches TRBD2 (5 bases). Trimming took 0 bases from V and 10 from J, leaving 19 bases between them. The germline V gene has CDR1 MNHEY and CDR2 SVGAGI. CDR3 length: 16 residues. Here the CDR3 reads CASSYSSRRVEYEQFF. The CDR3 bases are TGTGCCAGCAGTTACTCAAGCCGGCGGGTGGAGTACGAGCAGTTCTTC.

V gene TRBV6-5 combines with J gene TRBJ2-1; TRBD2 might be the D (6 bases). The CDR3 runs 15 residues. V was trimmed by 4 bases and J by 10 bases, leaving 20 bases between them. The germline V gene has CDR1 MNHEY and CDR2 SVGAGI. The CDR3 is CASSSAGLARIEQFF. The CDR3 DNA is TGTGCCAGCAGTTCGGCGGGCCTAGCGAGGATAGAGCAGTTCTTC.

A note on this clone: A junction end diverges from the germline sequence, so it may reflect a read error. This sample includes further DNA sequences coding for the same CDR3. The CDR3 nucleotides read TGTGCCAGCAGTTTGGTTGTCACAGCTTACTCCTACGAGCAGTACTTC. Translating gives CASSLVVTAYSYEQYF. The rearrangement uses TRBV5-6 and TRBJ2-7; D is unclear. CDR1 and CDR2 from the germline V gene are SGHDT and YYEEEE. CDR3 size: 16 residues.

The chain combines TRBV2 with TRBJ2-3; 7 nucleotides agree with TRBD2. Germline loops: CDR1 SNHLY, CDR2 FYNNEI. V lost 9 bases, J lost 1 base, and 4 bases stayed unmatched. This CDR3 is 13 amino acids long. Here the CDR3 reads CARSSGRTDTQYF. CDR3 in DNA: TGTGCCAGGTCTAGCGGCCGCACAGATACGCAGTATTTT.

This chain uses TRBV6-5 with TRBJ1-1, with D perhaps matching TRBD1 (5 bases). The CDR3 loop spans 14 amino acids. CDR1 is MNHEY, CDR2 SVGAGI, per germline. V was shortened by 6 bases and J by 9 bases, with 20 bases between the two germline ends. CDR3 DNA: TGTGCCAGCAGGTACCGGGGCAGCCAAAATCAAGCTTTCTTT. It translates to CASRYRGSQNQAFF.

The chain uses TRBV6-1 and TRBJ2-4; D is perhaps TRBD1 or TRBD2 (5 bases each). This CDR3 comprises 15 residues. V was pared by 5 bases and J by 4 bases, with 15 bases between. CDR1 is MNHNS and CDR2 is SASEGT in the germline V gene. The CDR3 bases are TGTGCCAGCAGTCTCAGGGTTAGAGGGAAAAACATTCAGTACTTC. It translates to CASSLRVRGKNIQYF.

As DNA, the CDR3 is TGTGCCAGCAGACCCAGCAATCAGCCCCAGCATTTT. Amino acids: CASRPSNQPQHF. The V call is TRBV6-6, the J call TRBJ1-5; D is undetermined. Germline V gene data show CDR1 as MNHNY and CDR2 as SVGAGI (reference sequence). The germline V and J ends were trimmed by 6 bases and 1 base, with 4 bases remaining between them. The CDR3 sequence is 12 residues long.

J is TRBJ2-5 and V is TRBV7-6; possibly TRBD2 for D (6 bases). This CDR3 has 13 amino acids. The V end lost 6 bases, the J end lost 2 bases, and 10 bases lay between the germline ends. Germline V gives CDR1 SGHVS, CDR2 FNYEAQ. The CDR3: CASRASVQETQYF. The DNA for the CDR3 is TGTGCCAGCAGGGCTAGCGTTCAAGAGACCCAGTACTTC.

The V call is TRBV30, the J call TRBJ2-1; D may be TRBD1 (6 bases). The germline V gene encodes CDR1 GTSNPN and CDR2 SVGIG (reference sequence). The V end was cut by 5 bases, the J end by 0 bases, with 8 bases between. There are 13 residues in the CDR3. The CDR3 DNA is TGTGCCTGGGGACAGAGCTCCTACAATGAGCAGTTCTTC. It translates to CAWGQSSYNEQFF.